This paragraph reports one T cell receptor beta chain. This sample was included in a study of blood T cell repertoires in COVID-19. Study details: Acute and convalescent COVID-19 samples came from the United States, Italy and Spain. From T cells, B-cell-depleted T cells, or PBMCs came the material, which was cDNA or gDNA.

Authors' analysis steps: Amplifying reference gene primers gave estimates of nucleated cell counts. TCRdb's table, derived via immunoSEQ multiplex PCR, lists solely in-frame clones and lacks some. For V, J and clone size, that table is used; D and trimming come from the DNA. The sample records about 460,000 clones, roughly nine tenths being singletons. Assignment of participants to cohorts was predicated upon participant-reported clinical history. Germline assignment: CDR1 LGHNA and CDR2 YNFKEQ. The CDR3 loop spans 17 amino acids. The ends were cut back, 0 bases at V and 1 base at J, with 13 bases in the middle.

The sequencing input was PBMCs or T cells enriched from blood (not recorded which). This receptor was obtained from a woman in her sixties who had recovered from COVID-19. The V gene is TRBV4-2, the J gene TRBJ2-4; D uncertain. CDR3 sequence reads: CASSQDWSANAKNIQYF. The CDR3 nucleotides are TGTGCCAGCAGCCAAGATTGGAGTGCCAACGCCAAAAACATTCAGTACTTC.